These 25 T cell receptor beta chains originate from one sample sequenced in a study of T cells after yellow fever vaccination. TCRdb analysed the 5' RACE reads with MiXCR anew, one entry per CDR3 protein. The sample consists of around 120,000 distinct CDR3 sequences, 13% to 15% of them appearing once. Sequencing was performed on CD8+ T cells sorted from PBMCs, taken 5 days after the yellow fever booster vaccination. These receptors were taken from a man younger than 35 who received the YFV17D yellow fever vaccine.

This clonotype came up many times. This chain uses TRBV20-1 with TRBJ2-2; 12 bases match TRBD2. Germline CDR1 is DFQATT and CDR2 is SNEGSKA (reference sequence). The CDR3 consists of 16 residues. V dropped 3 bases and J dropped 3; count of bases not matched to a gene: 5. CDR3 bases: TGCAGTGCTAGGATGGCTAGCGGGGGGGACACCGGGGAGCTGTTTTTT. Translated: CSARMASGGDTGELFF.

A few counts support this clonotype. The V and J genes are TRBV20-1 and TRBJ1-5; D gene uncertain. Trimming took 6 bases from V and 4 from J, leaving 16 bases between them. The CDR3 has 14 residues. The germline V gene has CDR1 DFQATT and CDR2 SNEGSKA (reference sequence). CDR3 in DNA: TGCAGTGCCCTTTCGGGCTCTGAAAATCAGCCCCAGCATTTT. The encoded protein is CSALSGSENQPQHF.

This clonotype was counted a few times. This rearrangement joins TRBV27 to TRBJ2-3, with 10 bases aligning to TRBD2. V gave up 0 bases and J gave up 2 bases; unmatched junction bases: 5. CDR3 size: 17 residues. CDR1 MNHEY and CDR2 SMNVEV come from the germline V gene (reference sequence). CDR3 sequence (DNA): TGTGCCAGCAGTTTATCCCGGACTAGCGGAAACACAGATACGCAGTATTTT. Translated, it gives CASSLSRTSGNTDTQYF.

This rearrangement joins TRBV27 to TRBJ1-5; D gene unclear. This CDR3 contains 14 residues. Trimming cost V 7 bases and J 3 bases, with 13 bases left between them. The germline gives CDR1 MNHEY, CDR2 SMNVEV (reference sequence). CDR3 DNA: TGTGCCAGCAAGGCAGGCGGATTCAATCAGCCCCAGCATTTT. Translation: CASKAGGFNQPQHF.

This clonotype was seen a few times. The chain uses TRBV19 and TRBJ2-2; perhaps TRBD2 as D (5 bases). Looked up from germline, CDR1 is LNHDA and CDR2 is SQIVND (reference sequence). The CDR3 runs 15 residues. The ends were cut back, 4 bases at V and 2 bases at J, with 11 bases in the middle. This CDR3 reads CASSSFRGNTGELFF. The CDR3 coding sequence is TGTGCCAGTAGTAGTTTCCGGGGTAACACCGGGGAGCTGTTTTTT.

This clonotype has a handful of counts. The rearrangement joins TRBV11-2 to TRBJ2-5; possible D gene TRBD1, 6 bases. V lost 1 base and J lost 3, with 15 bases in between. Germline V gene data show CDR1 as SGHAT and CDR2 as FQNNGV. The CDR3 length is 16 residues. In nucleotides, the CDR3 is TGTGCCAGCAGCTTAGGCGGCTGGGGGCTGAAAGAGACCCAGTACTTC. Amino acids: CASSLGGWGLKETQYF.

This clonotype was seen ten or more times. The chain combines TRBV6-4 with TRBJ1-3, with TRBD1 matching 9 bases. The CDR3 totals 17 residues. Per the germline V gene, CDR1 is MRHNA and CDR2 is SNTAGT. The V and J ends lost 0 bases and 4 bases, in that order; junction bases with no gene match: 7. This CDR3 is CASSDSIGTGRGNTIYF. CDR3 nucleotide sequence: TGTGCCAGCAGTGACTCGATTGGGACAGGGAGAGGAAACACCATATATTTT.

The rearrangement links TRBV7-2 to TRBJ2-7, with TRBD1 matching over 8 bases. Germline V gene sequence: CDR1 SGHTA, CDR2 FQGNSA. This CDR3 is built from 14 residues. V lost 5 bases to trimming and J lost 3 bases; unmatched junction nucleotides: 6. Here the CDR3 reads CASSPTGQDYEQYV. CDR3 coding DNA: TGTGCCAGCAGCCCAACGGGACAGGACTACGAGCAGTACGTC.

This clonotype was recorded at least ten times. This chain connects TRBV20-1 to TRBJ2-3; maybe TRBD1 (5 bases). The CDR3 contains 16 residues. V gave up 0 bases and J gave up 6 bases, with 19 bases separating them. CDR1 is DFQATT, CDR2 SNEGSKA, per germline (reference sequence). The CDR3 loop reads CSARDQAGLEVDTQYF. CDR3 nucleotides: TGCAGTGCTAGAGATCAGGCAGGGTTGGAAGTGGATACGCAGTATTTT.

This rearrangement joins TRBV6-5 to TRBJ2-2; 11 bases map to TRBD2. CDR3 length equals 17 residues. Germline lookup yields CDR1 MNHEY and CDR2 SVGAGI. The V gene end was trimmed by 6 bases and the J gene end by 0 bases; junction bases not matched to a gene: 6. CDR3 in DNA: TGTGCCAGCAGCCGAGGGACTAGCGGAGCGAACACCGGGGAGCTGTTTTTT. This gives the protein CASSRGTSGANTGELFF.

V usage is TRBV9 and J usage is TRBJ2-1, with 11 bases identical to TRBD2. With 2 bases clipped from V and 2 bases from J, the junction kept 3 bases outside the gene matches. The germline gives CDR1 SGDLS, CDR2 YYNGEE. This CDR3 is 16 amino acids long. CDR3: CASSVSGGGTYNEQFF. The CDR3 DNA follows: TGTGCCAGCAGCGTTAGCGGGGGGGGCACCTACAATGAGCAGTTCTTC.

The chain is built from TRBV6-2 or TRBV6-3 and TRBJ2-7; the D is unclear. This CDR3 spans 12 amino acids. Germline V CDR1 and CDR2: MNHEY, SVGEGT. The V end was cut by 8 bases, the J end by 2 bases, with 10 bases between. CDR3 protein: CASEGSAYEQYF. In DNA form, the CDR3 reads TGTGCCAGCGAAGGGTCGGCCTACGAGCAGTACTTC.

The chain carries TRBV12-3 or TRBV12-4 and TRBJ1-5; 10 bases are shared with TRBD1. The V segment lost 5 bases and the J segment 0 bases; nucleotides outside the gene matches: 10. The CDR3 spans 18 residues. The CDR3 nucleotides read TGTGCCAGCAGTAAAGGGACAGGGGCCCGGATTAGCAATCAGCCCCAGCATTTT. Translated, it gives CASSKGTGARISNQPQHF.

This sequence joins TRBV4-3 and TRBJ1-1; D may be TRBD1 (6 bases). Trimming left V 1 base short and J 3 bases short, with 9 bases between. There are 14 residues in the CDR3. Germline CDR1 reads LGHNA; CDR2 reads YSLEER. This chain's CDR3 is CASSQGGAYTEAFF. The CDR3 bases are TGCGCCAGCAGCCAAGGGGGGGCCTACACTGAAGCTTTCTTT.

This clonotype was counted between two and nine times. The chain joins TRBV12-3 or TRBV12-4 to TRBJ2-3, with D possibly matching TRBD2 (6 bases). The CDR3 runs to 17 residues. Trimming pared 4 bases from V and 4 bases from J, leaving 21 bases between. CDR3 loop: CASSSPGVAVAADTQYF. The CDR3 coding sequence is TGTGCCAGCAGTTCCCCGGGGGTAGCGGTTGCCGCAGATACGCAGTATTTT.

This clonotype was observed a few times. This chain uses TRBV7-2 with TRBJ1-1; TRBD1 is a possible D gene (6 bases). The CDR3 totals 15 residues. Germline CDR1 reads SGHTA; CDR2 reads FQGNSA. Between the trimmed V and J ends, which lost 1 base and 1 base, there was a span of 10 bases. CDR3 nucleotides: TGTGCCAGCAGCTTAGTAGGGGGGTGGAACACTGAAGCTTTCTTT. Encoded protein: CASSLVGGWNTEAFF.

This clonotype has just a few counts. The gene calls are TRBV2 and TRBJ2-4, with 8 nucleotides matching TRBD1. The V segment lost 2 bases and the J segment 3 bases; nucleotides outside the gene matches: 12. The CDR3 loop spans 18 amino acids. CDR1 SNHLY and CDR2 FYNNEI come from the germline V gene. In nucleotides, the CDR3 is TGTGCCAGCAGTGAAAGTCCAGGGGGCTGGAAAGACAAAAACATTCAGTACTTC. It translates to CASSESPGGWKDKNIQYF.

The chain couples TRBV3-1 to TRBJ2-3; D is unresolved. V lost 5 bases and J lost 4, with 19 bases in between. This CDR3 region has 16 residues. Germline V gene lookup returns CDR1 LGHDT and CDR2 YNNKEL (reference sequence). This chain's CDR3 is CASSKPGIAAPDTQYF. The CDR3 DNA is TGTGCCAGCAGCAAGCCGGGTATTGCTGCTCCAGATACGCAGTATTTT.

V gene TRBV27 combines with J gene TRBJ2-3, with TRBD2 as a possible D gene (5 bases). CDR3 length: 12 residues. The germline CDR1 and CDR2 sequences are MNHEY and SMNVEV (reference sequence). V was trimmed by 8 bases and J by 13 bases, leaving 19 bases between them. CDR3 sequence reads: CASAGLSGVEYF. CDR3 bases: TGTGCCAGCGCTGGACTCTCCGGGGTTGAGTATTTT.

The genes are TRBV29-1 and TRBJ2-7; D unclear. The CDR3 covers 12 residues. Germline V gene sequence: CDR1 SQVTM, CDR2 ANQGSEA. Trimming took 5 bases from V and 2 from J, leaving 10 bases between them. The CDR3 sequence: CSVYSGPYEQYF. For the CDR3, the DNA is TGCAGCGTTTACAGTGGACCCTACGAGCAGTACTTC.

The table lists this clonotype with a few counts. This chain joins TRBV10-1 and TRBJ2-7; the D gene is possibly TRBD2 (5 bases). The CDR3 sequence is 19 residues long. The V and J ends lost 3 bases and 3 bases respectively, with 27 bases between them. Germline loops: CDR1 WNHNN, CDR2 SYGVQD (reference sequence). The CDR3 DNA follows: TGCGCCAGCAGTGAACGGCTGGAAGATTCGGGAAACTCTAACTACGAGCAGTACGTC. Translation: CASSERLEDSGNSNYEQYV.

J is TRBJ2-5 and V is TRBV7-9; 10 positions match TRBD2. The germline CDR1 and CDR2 sequences are SEHNR and FQNEAQ (reference sequence). This CDR3 region has 17 residues. J gave up 0 bases and V 5 bases, and 9 bases lay outside the gene matches. The CDR3, as DNA: TGTGCCAGCAGCCCGCCCCTAGCGGGGGTTAACCAAGAGACCCAGTACTTC. Its translation: CASSPPLAGVNQETQYF.

This clonotype was recorded a few times. CDR3 in DNA: TGTGCCAGCAGCTTAGAGTGGACAGGAAGGAGCTCCTACGAGCAGTACTTC. Residues: CASSLEWTGRSSYEQYF. The rearrangement uses TRBV11-2 and TRBJ2-7, with 7 bases aligning to TRBD1. The CDR3 spans 17 residues. The V segment lost 0 bases and the J segment 0 bases; nucleotides outside the gene matches: 8. Germline V gene data show CDR1 as SGHAT and CDR2 as FQNNGV.

This chain uses TRBV27 with TRBJ2-1, with D perhaps matching TRBD1 (5 bases). This CDR3 is 14 amino acids long. V was cut by 2 bases and J by 6 bases, with 11 bases left in between. From germline, CDR1 is MNHEY and CDR2 SMNVEV (reference sequence). For the CDR3, the DNA is TGTGCCAGCAGTTTACAGGCAGGGCTCAATGAGCAGTTCTTC. Protein product: CASSLQAGLNEQFF.

This clonotype has a handful of counts. V usage is TRBV10-3 and J usage is TRBJ1-2; the match to TRBD1 covers 8 bases. Germline V gives CDR1 ENHRY, CDR2 SYGVKD. V shed 6 bases, J shed 0 bases, and the junction held 12 bases outside the gene matches. This CDR3 region has 17 residues. CDR3 bases: TGTGCCATCAGCGTGGGACAGGCTCAAACCCCTAACTATGGCTACACCTTC. It encodes CAISVGQAQTPNYGYTF.